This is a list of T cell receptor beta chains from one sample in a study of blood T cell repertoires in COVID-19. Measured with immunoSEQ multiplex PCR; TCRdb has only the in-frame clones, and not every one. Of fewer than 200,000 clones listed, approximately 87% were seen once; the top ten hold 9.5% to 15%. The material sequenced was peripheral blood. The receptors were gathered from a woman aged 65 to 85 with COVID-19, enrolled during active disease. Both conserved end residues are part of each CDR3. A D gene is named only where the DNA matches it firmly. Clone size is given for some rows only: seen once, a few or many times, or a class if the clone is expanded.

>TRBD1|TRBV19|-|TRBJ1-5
TGTGCCAGTAGTAACACCGGGACAGCGGATAATCAGCCCCAGCATTTT
CASSNTGTADNQPQHF
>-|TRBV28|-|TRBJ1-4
TGTGCCAGCAGCCCACTCCTGATTGAAAAACTGTTTTTT
CASSPLLIEKLFF
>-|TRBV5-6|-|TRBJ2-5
TGTGCCAGCAGCTCACTGGTCGGAGGTAGGGAGACCCAGTACTTC
CASSSLVGGRETQYF
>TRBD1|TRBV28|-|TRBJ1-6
TGTGCCAGCAGGAACCAAGGGACAGGGAACTCACCCCTCCACTTT
CASRNQGTGNSPLHF
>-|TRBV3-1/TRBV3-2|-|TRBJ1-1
TGTGCCAGCAGCCAAGGAGGGCTCGTGGGGACTGAAGCTTTCTTT
CASSQGGLVGTEAFF
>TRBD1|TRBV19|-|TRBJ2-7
TGTGCCAGTAGGGGGACAGGGCACTACGAGCAGTACTTC
CASRGTGHYEQYF
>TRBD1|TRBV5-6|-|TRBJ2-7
TGTGCCAGCAGCTTGGTTCGGGCTTTGGGACAGTCCTACGAGCAGTACTTC
CASSLVRALGQSYEQYF
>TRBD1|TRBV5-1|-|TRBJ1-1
TGCGCCAGCAGCTTTTATACAGGGGCTTCCGGGAACACTGAAGCTTTCTTT
CASSFYTGASGNTEAFF
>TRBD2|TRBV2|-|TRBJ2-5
TGTGCCAGCAGTGAGTTAGATGTCCTAGCGGGAGGCGGGCCCAAGACCCATAATGTTAAGACCCAGTACTTC
CASSELDVLAGGGPKTHNVKTQYF
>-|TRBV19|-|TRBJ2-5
TGTGCCAGTAGTGTCCAAGGAAGAACCCTCGGGGAGACCCAGTACTTC
CASSVQGRTLGETQYF
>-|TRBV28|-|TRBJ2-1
TGTGCCACCTCCGCCGGGACTCCAAATGAGCAGTTCTTC
CATSAGTPNEQFF
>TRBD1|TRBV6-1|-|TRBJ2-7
TGTGCCAGCAGTGAGGGACAGGATCACTACGAGCAGTACTTC
CASSEGQDHYEQYF
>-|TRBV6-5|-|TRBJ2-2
TGTGCCAGCAGATTCGACACCTGGTCCGGGGAGCTGTTTTTT
CASRFDTWSGELFF
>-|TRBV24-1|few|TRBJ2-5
TGTGCCACCAGTGCTAATAGCGGAGCGTACCAAGAGACCCAGTACTTC
CATSANSGAYQETQYF
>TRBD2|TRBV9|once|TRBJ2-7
TGTGCCAGCAGCGTAGGGACTAGCGGACCCTACGAGCAGTACTTC
CASSVGTSGPYEQYF
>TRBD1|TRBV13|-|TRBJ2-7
TGTGCCAGCAGCCGGGGACAGGGTGACGAGCAGTACTTC
CASSRGQGDEQYF
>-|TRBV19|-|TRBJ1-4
TGTGCCAGTAGTATGGTGGGGCAGCTGTTTTTT
CASSMVGQLFF
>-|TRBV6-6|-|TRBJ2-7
TGTGCCAGCATCCCCAGGGGAGGGTCCTACGAGCAGTACTTC
CASIPRGGSYEQYF
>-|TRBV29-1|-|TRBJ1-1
TGCAGCGTCACAGGGTACATGAACACTGAAGCTTTCTTT
CSVTGYMNTEAFF
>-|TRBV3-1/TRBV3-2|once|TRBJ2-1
TGTGCCAGCAGCCCCGCCGGGACTTTGCAGTTCTTC
CASSPAGTLQFF
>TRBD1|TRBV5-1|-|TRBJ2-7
TGCGCCAGCAGCTTGGCCGGACAGGTCTACGAGCAGTACTTC
CASSLAGQVYEQYF
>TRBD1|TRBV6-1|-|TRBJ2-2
TGTGCCAGCAGTGAAGCAGGGGGGACAGGGGTGATCGGGGAGCTGTTTTTT
CASSEAGGTGVIGELFF
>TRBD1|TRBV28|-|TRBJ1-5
TGTGCCAGCACCAAGACAGGGGGAGGTGGGCCCCAGCATTTT
CASTKTGGGGPQHF
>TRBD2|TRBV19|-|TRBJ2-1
TGTGCCAGTAGTCCTCAACCGGGGACTACTTGGAATGAGCAGTTCTTC
CASSPQPGTTWNEQFF
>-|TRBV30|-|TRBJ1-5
TGTGCCTGGAGTGACGGGGATGACAATCAGCCCCAGCATTTT
CAWSDGDDNQPQHF
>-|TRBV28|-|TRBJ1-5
TGTGCCAGCAGGACAGGCAGCAATCAGCCCCAGCATTTT
CASRTGSNQPQHF
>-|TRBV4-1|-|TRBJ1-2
TGCGCCAGCAGCCCCCATGAGGTCTCTAACTATGGCTACACCTTC
CASSPHEVSNYGYTF
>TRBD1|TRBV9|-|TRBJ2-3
TGTGCCAGCAGCGTAGTGACAGGGGCAGATACGCAGTATTTT
CASSVVTGADTQYF